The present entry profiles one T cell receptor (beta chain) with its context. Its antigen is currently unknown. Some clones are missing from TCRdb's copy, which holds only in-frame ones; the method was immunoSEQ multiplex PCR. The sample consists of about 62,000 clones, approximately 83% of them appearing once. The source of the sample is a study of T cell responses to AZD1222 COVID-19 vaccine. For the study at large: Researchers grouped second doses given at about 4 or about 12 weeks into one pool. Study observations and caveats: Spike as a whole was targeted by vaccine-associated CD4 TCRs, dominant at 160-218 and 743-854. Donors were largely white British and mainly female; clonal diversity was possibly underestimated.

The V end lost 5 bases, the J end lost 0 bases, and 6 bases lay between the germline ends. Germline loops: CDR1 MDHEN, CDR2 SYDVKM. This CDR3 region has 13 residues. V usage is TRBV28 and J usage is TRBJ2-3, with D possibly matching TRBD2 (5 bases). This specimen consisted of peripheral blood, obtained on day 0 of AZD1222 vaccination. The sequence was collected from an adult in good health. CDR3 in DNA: TGTGCCAGCAGTCCGGGGAGCACAGATACGCAGTATTTT. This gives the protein CASSPGSTDTQYF.